These 23 T cell receptor beta chains were all obtained from the same sample, sequenced in a study of graft-versus-host responses after intestinal transplantation. Sequenced by immunoSEQ multiplex PCR; TCRdb stores in-frame clones only, minus some. The sample comprises about 47,000 clones, approximately 94% of which are singletons, and around 1.6% rests with the top ten. This material consisted of PBMCs, taken about 320 days after intestinal transplant. The receptors derive from a human patient who received an intestinal transplant, so some T cells may come from the graft donor.

CDR3 protein: CASNPTGVRIETQYF. The CDR3 DNA follows: TGTGCCAGCAACCCGACAGGGGTGAGGATAGAGACCCAGTACTTC. The chain couples TRBV2 to TRBJ2-5, with 8 bases matching TRBD1. Trimming took 7 bases from V and 4 from J; bases not matched to a gene: 11. This CDR3 comprises 15 residues. Germline V CDR1 and CDR2: SNHLY, FYNNEI. Complete variable domain (other parts from reference TRBV2 and TRBJ2-5): EPEVTQTPSHQVTQMGQEVILRCVPISNHLYFYWYRQILGQKVEFLVSFYNNEISEKSEIFDDQFSVERPDGSNFTLKIRSTKLEDSAMYFCASNPTGVRIETQYFGPGTRLLVL.

The chain has TRBV6-1 and TRBJ1-2; D remains unclear. CDR1 is MNHNS and CDR2 is SASEGT in the germline V gene. The CDR3 spans 13 residues. V lost 3 bases, J lost 4 bases, and 9 bases lay in between. This chain's CDR3 is CASSDRALYGYTF. The CDR3 bases are TGTGCCAGCAGTGACCGGGCTCTCTATGGCTACACCTTC.

This sequence joins TRBV5-4 and TRBJ2-7; 12 bases are shared with TRBD2. The CDR3 sequence is 15 residues long. V lost 4 bases and J lost 4; bases outside the gene matches: 6. In germline, CDR1 is SGHNT, CDR2 YYREEE (reference sequence). The CDR3 nucleotides are TGTGCCAGCAGCCGCGCTAGCGGGGGGGCTTACGAGCAGTACTTC. The encoded protein is CASSRASGGAYEQYF.

V is TRBV12-5 and J is TRBJ2-7; tentatively, D is TRBD2 (6 bases). Per germline, CDR1 LGHNT and CDR2 FRNRAP. With 8 bases removed from V and 0 bases from J, the gap between germline ends came to 20 bases. The CDR3 runs 16 residues. CDR3 coding DNA: TGTGCTAGTTCTGACCAGGGACGGAGGGCCTCCTACGAGCAGTACTTC. It codes for CASSDQGRRASYEQYF.

The chain carries TRBV6-5 and TRBJ1-6; D uncertain. Trimming stripped 5 bases from V and 6 bases from J, with 8 bases between. Germline V lookup: CDR1 MNHEY, CDR2 SVGAGI. The CDR3 sequence is 13 residues long. The CDR3 region has the DNA TGTGCCAGCAGTCGCCGGGCTAATTCACCCCTCCACTTT. Translation gives CASSRRANSPLHF.

This chain links TRBV9 with TRBJ2-5; TRBD1 agrees at 8 bases. CDR1 and CDR2 from the germline V gene are SGDLS and YYNGEE. The CDR3 has 13 amino acids. The J segment lost 5 bases and the V segment lost 5 bases, leaving 5 bases of the junction unmatched. The CDR3 spells CASSKDRVETQYF. The DNA of the CDR3 is TGTGCCAGCAGTAAGGACAGGGTGGAGACCCAGTACTTC. Together with reference TRBV9 and TRBJ2-5, the CDR3 gives the full variable domain: DSGVTQTPKHLITATGQRVTLRCSPRSGDLSVYWYQQSLDQGLQFLIQYYNGEERAKGNILERFSAQQFPDLHSELNLSSLELGDSALYFCASSKDRVETQYFGPGTRLLVL.

The chain couples TRBV5-4 to TRBJ2-5; 9 bases are a match to TRBD2. CDR3 length: 15 amino acids. V lost 4 bases and J lost 2; bases outside the gene matches: 6. From germline, CDR1 is SGHNT and CDR2 YYREEE (reference sequence). CDR3 in DNA: TGTGCCAGCAGCGCCCCAGCGGGAGGTCAAGAGACCCAGTACTTC. Residues: CASSAPAGGQETQYF.

J is TRBJ1-5 and V is TRBV18, with 8 bases lining up with TRBD1. Trimming cost V 3 bases and J 4 bases; bases outside gene matches: 5. Germline loops: CDR1 KGHSH, CDR2 LQKENI. This CDR3 contains 15 residues. The CDR3 bases are TGTGCCAGCTCACCCGGACAGGGCACGAATCAGCCCCAGCATTTT. Its protein is CASSPGQGTNQPQHF.

The genes are TRBV9 and TRBJ2-1; the D call may be TRBD1 or TRBD2 (5 bases each). V gave up 0 bases and J gave up 1 base, with 11 bases separating them. The CDR3 contains 16 residues. CDR1 and CDR2 (germline): SGDLS, YYNGEE. The CDR3 is CASSVGAGSSYNEQFF. The DNA of the CDR3 is TGTGCCAGCAGCGTAGGTGCAGGGAGTTCCTACAATGAGCAGTTCTTC.

The genes are TRBV6-5 and TRBJ1-6, with D unresolved. Germline V lookup: CDR1 MNHEY, CDR2 SVGAGI. The CDR3 is 12 amino acids. V lost 4 bases, J lost 8 bases, and 6 bases lay in between. The CDR3 region has the DNA TGTGCCAGCAGTTTTCTGGATTCACCCCTCCACTTT. As protein: CASSFLDSPLHF.

The chain has TRBV6-9 and TRBJ1-1; possibly TRBD1 for D (6 bases). Deletions cut 4 bases from V and 4 bases from J, with 10 bases between. Germline V gives CDR1 MNHGY, CDR2 SVAAGI. The CDR3 is made up of 13 amino acids. CDR3 sequence: CASSSTGSTEAFF. CDR3 sequence (DNA): TGTGCCAGCAGTTCCACAGGGTCCACTGAAGCTTTCTTT.

The J gene is TRBJ1-5, the V gene TRBV19, with 8 bases identical to TRBD1. Unmatched junction bases numbered 16, after V lost 5 bases and J lost 1 base. CDR1 and CDR2 from the germline V gene are LNHDA and SQIVND (reference sequence). This CDR3 has 19 amino acids. DNA for the CDR3: TGTGCCAGTAGTGGGACCGGGACAGGACTCTCCCTCAGCAATCAGCCCCAGCATTTT. Amino acid sequence: CASSGTGTGLSLSNQPQHF.

The V call is TRBV9, the J call TRBJ2-2, with 10 nucleotides matching TRBD2. There are 16 residues in the CDR3. Germline trimming cut 4 bases from V and 8 bases from J; bases unmatched to any gene: 11. Germline V gene data show CDR1 as SGDLS and CDR2 as YYNGEE. CDR3 nucleotide sequence: TGTGCCAGCAGCCCGATCCTAGCGGGAGTAACGGGGGAGCTGTTTTTT. Encoded protein: CASSPILAGVTGELFF. Supplemented by reference TRBV9 and TRBJ2-2, the full variable domain reads DSGVTQTPKHLITATGQRVTLRCSPRSGDLSVYWYQQSLDQGLQFLIQYYNGEERAKGNILERFSAQQFPDLHSELNLSSLELGDSALYFCASSPILAGVTGELFFGEGSRLTVL.

This rearrangement joins TRBV7-3 to TRBJ2-2; D remains unclear. This CDR3 has 12 residues. V was trimmed by 5 bases and J by 5 bases, leaving 6 bases between them. CDR1 and CDR2 (germline): SGHTA, FQGTGA. The CDR3 bases are TGTGCCAGCAGCGAGAGAACCGGGGAGCTGTTTTTT. This translates into CASSERTGELFF.

This CDR3 reads CASSDSILAGEKQFF. The CDR3 DNA reads as TGTGCCAGCAGTGACTCGATACTAGCGGGGGAAAAACAGTTCTTC. V usage is TRBV6-4 and J usage is TRBJ2-1; 11 bases align to TRBD2. In germline, CDR1 is MRHNA, CDR2 SNTAGT. Trimming removed 0 bases from V and 13 bases from J; junction bases left unmatched: 8. The CDR3 is made up of 15 amino acids.

V and J are TRBV13 and TRBJ2-2, with D uncertain. The germline V gene has CDR1 PRHDT and CDR2 FYEKMQ (reference sequence). V shed 5 bases and J shed 7 bases, with 8 bases lying between them. This CDR3 comprises 12 residues. The CDR3: CASSPFGGELFF. CDR3 sequence (DNA): TGTGCCAGCAGCCCTTTCGGCGGGGAGCTGTTTTTT.

The V gene is TRBV7-6, the J gene TRBJ1-6, with D possibly TRBD1 on 5 matching bases. The length of the CDR3 is 15 residues. CDR1 and CDR2 (germline): SGHVS, FNYEAQ. Deletions cut 4 bases from V and 0 bases from J, with 7 bases between. CDR3: CASSSGGSYNSPLHF. The CDR3 DNA reads as TGTGCCAGCAGCTCCGGGGGCTCCTATAATTCACCCCTCCACTTT.

The V and J genes are TRBV27 and TRBJ1-6; tentatively, D is TRBD1 (6 bases). Germline V lookup: CDR1 MNHEY, CDR2 SMNVEV (reference sequence). The V end was cut by 6 bases, the J end by 1 base, with 10 bases between. The CDR3 covers 15 residues. As DNA, the CDR3 is TGTGCCAGCAGACGGACAGCATCCTATAATTCACCCCTCCACTTT. Encoded protein: CASRRTASYNSPLHF.

The chain combines TRBV6-5 with TRBJ2-2; D unresolved. This CDR3 comprises 14 residues. Germline V CDR1 and CDR2: MNHEY, SVGAGI. Trimming pared 5 bases from V and 7 bases from J, leaving 14 bases between. The CDR3 is CASSTLIGFGELFF. CDR3 DNA: TGTGCCAGCAGTACCCTTATAGGGTTCGGGGAGCTGTTTTTT.

V gene TRBV10-3 combines with J gene TRBJ2-7; perhaps TRBD1 as D (6 bases). From germline, CDR1 is ENHRY and CDR2 SYGVKD. V gave up 4 bases and J gave up 3 bases, with 10 bases separating them. The CDR3 runs to 13 residues. CDR3 sequence reads: CAISGDNHYEQYF. The DNA of the CDR3 is TGTGCCATCAGTGGGGACAACCACTACGAGCAGTACTTC.

The rearrangement uses TRBV9 and TRBJ2-6; 7 nucleotides agree with TRBD1. J was trimmed by 2 bases and V by 4 bases; bases with no gene match: 3. Germline lookup yields CDR1 SGDLS and CDR2 YYNGEE. The CDR3 runs to 15 residues. The CDR3 DNA is TGTGCCAGCAGCCTGGACAGGCCTGGGGCCAACGTCCTGACTTTC. Translation: CASSLDRPGANVLTF.

The chain joins TRBV29-1 to TRBJ1-2; 10 bases agree with TRBD1. CDR3 length: 12 amino acids. CDR1 SQVTM and CDR2 ANQGSEA come from the germline V gene. The ends lost 7 bases at V and 6 bases at J; junction bases unmatched: 5. The DNA of the CDR3 is TGCAGCGGTGGCGGGACAGGGGATGGCTACACCTTC. Protein sequence: CSGGGTGDGYTF.

This chain links TRBV29-1 with TRBJ1-2; possible D gene TRBD1, 5 bases. There are 9 residues in the CDR3. Per germline, CDR1 SQVTM and CDR2 ANQGSEA. V was clipped by 6 bases and J by 7 bases, with 6 bases between them. This CDR3 is CSVGAGYTF. CDR3 bases: TGCAGCGTCGGGGCTGGCTACACCTTC.